This T cell receptor (beta chain) was sequenced for a study of cytomegalovirus exposure and HLA in healthy donors. Looking at the study overall: The 120 validation repertoires, a later analysis reported, used the same platform as the roughly 700 repertoires from the first cohort. Points from the study as a whole: The study flagged some 170 TCR beta chains as cytomegalovirus-associated.

The CDR3 covers 15 residues. As to this clone: What it binds is unknown.

The donors were part of the validation cohort of over a hundred subjects. That cohort was separate from the first cohort, which comprised 666 subjects. Profiled with immunoSEQ multiplex PCR; TCRdb holds only in-frame clones, not every one. The sample holds around 240,000 clones, around 87% seen once. The source of this sequence is a woman aged 18-29 years in good health and CMV-seronegative. The source material was PBMCs. V gene TRBV12-2 combines with J gene TRBJ1-4. TRBV12-2 is a pseudogene locus. CDR3 DNA: TGTGCAAGTCGCTTAAAGGACTACGGCGCCGAAAAACTGTTTTTT. The encoded protein is CASRLKDYGAEKLFF.